The TCR beta chain described here comes from a study of response to subunit inactivated influenza vaccine. The trim removed 8 bases at V and 0 bases at J, leaving 2 bases unmatched. The CDR3 length is 15 residues. CDR1 and CDR2 from the germline V gene are ENHRY and SYGVKD. General study findings and limits: There was a suggestion from the authors that each seasonal influenza vaccination recruits few new T cells.

This clonotype has at least ten counts. Antigen: not known. In TCRdb, the RT-PCR reads were re-called with MiXCR into one record per CDR3 protein. Of some 600,000 distinct CDR3 sequences listed, 14% were seen once; the top ten hold 7.5% to 8%. The specimen comprised PBMCs from blood, sampled roughly 15 days before vaccination. The chain recombines TRBV10-3 with TRBJ2-3; TRBD2 agrees at 13 bases. The TCR originated in a man aged 45 to 65 who received an inactivated influenza vaccine. DNA of the CDR3: TGTGCCATCCGACTAGCGGGAGGTAGCACAGATACGCAGTATTTT. This sequence encodes CAIRLAGGSTDTQYF.